Shown below are 15 T cell receptor beta chains from a single sample sequenced in a study of cytomegalovirus exposure and HLA in healthy donors. The PCR made use of 60 Vbeta and 13 Jbeta primers. Clones were sequenced by immunoSEQ multiplex PCR, and TCRdb holds only the in-frame ones, with some missing. The sample comprises 130,000 to 150,000 clones, around 73% of which are singletons, and approximately 1.8% rests with the top ten. Sequences were obtained from PBMCs. All receptors come from a woman under 30 in good health and CMV-seronegative.

This clone was observed a handful of times. The chain couples TRBV11-3 to TRBJ2-1, with D maybe TRBD1 (5 bases). This CDR3 is built from 11 residues. Germline-derived CDR1 and CDR2 are SGHNT and YENEEA. V lost 8 bases and J lost 6, with 8 bases in between. The CDR3: CASGQGNEQFF. CDR3 bases: TGTGCCAGCGGTCAGGGCAATGAGCAGTTCTTC.

The J gene is TRBJ1-5, the V gene TRBV19, with 8 positions matching TRBD1. The CDR3 is made up of 18 amino acids. The V and J ends lost 3 bases and 2 bases, in that order; junction bases with no gene match: 12. Per germline, CDR1 LNHDA and CDR2 SQIVND (reference sequence). The CDR3 here is CASSMTFRQGAGNQPQHF. The CDR3 DNA is TGTGCCAGTAGTATGACGTTTAGGCAGGGGGCGGGCAATCAGCCCCAGCATTTT.

Notes on this clone: Other DNA sequences from this sample encode an identical CDR3 as well. CDR3: CASSKAGLCSGGANEQFF. The CDR3 bases are TGTGCCAGCAGCAAAGCTGGGCTATGTAGCGGGGGGGCAAATGAGCAGTTCTTC. The genes are TRBV21-1 and TRBJ2-1; the table's D gene call, TRBD2, was not cross checked with the DNA. TRBV21-1 is noted as a pseudogene. CDR3 size: 18 residues.

V usage is TRBV7-8 and J usage is TRBJ2-7, with 10 positions matching TRBD1. The ends lost 1 base at V and 5 bases at J; junction bases unmatched: 2. Germline V gene data show CDR1 as SGHVS and CDR2 as FQNEAQ. This CDR3 spans 14 amino acids. The CDR3 here is CASSLGTGGHEQYV. Written as DNA, the CDR3 is TGTGCCAGCAGCTTAGGGACAGGGGGTCACGAGCAGTACGTC.

DNA for the CDR3: TGTGCCAGCAGCTTAGGTCTCAGGGTAGGTCGAGAGACCCAGTACTTC. Amino acid sequence: CASSLGLRVGRETQYF. The rearrangement links TRBV7-2 to TRBJ2-5; maybe TRBD1 (5 bases). The ends were cut back, 1 base at V and 4 bases at J, with 16 bases in the middle. The V gene's germline CDR1 is SGHTA and CDR2 FQGNSA. The CDR3 totals 16 residues.

The rearrangement joins TRBV4-2 to TRBJ2-7; D might be TRBD2 (6 bases). CDR3 length equals 17 residues. V lost 0 bases and J 0 bases, leaving 15 bases between the germline ends. CDR1 and CDR2 (germline): LGHNA, YNFKEQ. In DNA, the CDR3 is TGTGCCAGCAGCCAAGAATCCGGGCGGGGCTACTCCTACGAGCAGTACTTC. This sequence encodes CASSQESGRGYSYEQYF.

V gene TRBV7-8 combines with J gene TRBJ2-5; 9 positions agree with TRBD1. CDR3 length equals 14 residues. V shed 5 bases, J shed 4 bases, and the junction held 5 bases outside the gene matches. Germline lookup yields CDR1 SGHVS and CDR2 FQNEAQ. This CDR3 reads CASSRGTGLETQYF. The CDR3 DNA follows: TGTGCCAGCAGCCGGGGGACAGGGCTAGAGACCCAGTACTTC.

The V gene is TRBV19, the J gene TRBJ2-7; TRBD1 aligns across 11 bases. The CDR3 spans 14 residues. Trimming at V came to 5 bases and at J to 6 bases, leaving 6 bases not matched to a gene. CDR1 is LNHDA, CDR2 SQIVND, per germline (reference sequence). CDR3 protein: CASSRDRGKVEQYF. Written as DNA, the CDR3 is TGTGCCAGTAGTCGGGACAGGGGGAAGGTCGAGCAGTACTTC.

The chain recombines TRBV7-2 with TRBJ1-5; the D is unclear. Deletions cut 1 base from V and 1 base from J, with 14 bases between. Germline lookup yields CDR1 SGHTA and CDR2 FQGNSA. The CDR3 runs to 17 residues. In DNA, the CDR3 is TGTGCCAGCAGCTTAGAGCCCCTGATTAACAGCAATCAGCCCCAGCATTTT. It yields the protein CASSLEPLINSNQPQHF.

The genes are TRBV2 and TRBJ2-3; 7 bases fit TRBD1. The CDR3 totals 14 residues. CDR1 SNHLY and CDR2 FYNNEI come from the germline V gene. Trimming took 6 bases from V and 0 from J; bases not matched to a gene: 3. In DNA, the CDR3 is TGTGCCAGCAGCTTGGACAGGAGCACAGATACGCAGTATTTT. Encoded protein: CASSLDRSTDTQYF.

This clone was observed a single time. V usage is TRBV4-1 and J usage is TRBJ2-1; TRBD1 matches 9 bases. The CDR3 length is 15 residues. Losses at the gene ends were 0 bases for V and 9 bases for J; bases not matched to a gene: 6. From germline, CDR1 is MGHRA and CDR2 YSYEKL. The CDR3 loop reads CASSQDQTGGREQFF. CDR3 coding DNA: TGCGCCAGCAGCCAAGACCAGACAGGGGGACGTGAGCAGTTCTTC.

This clone appeared a few times. The CDR3 DNA is TGTGCCAGCAGCGTTACAGGGTCGGGGTACACTGAAGCTTTCTTT. Its translation is CASSVTGSGYTEAFF. The chain joins TRBV9 to TRBJ1-1; D perhaps matches TRBD1 (6 bases). Looked up from germline, CDR1 is SGDLS and CDR2 is YYNGEE. The CDR3 covers 15 residues. Trimming cost V 2 bases and J 3 bases, with 14 bases left between them. Using reference TRBV9 and TRBJ1-1 for the parts outside the CDR3, the full variable domain is DSGVTQTPKHLITATGQRVTLRCSPRSGDLSVYWYQQSLDQGLQFLIQYYNGEERAKGNILERFSAQQFPDLHSELNLSSLELGDSALYFCASSVTGSGYTEAFFGQGTRLTVV.

The J gene is TRBJ2-3, the V gene TRBV5-4, with 9 positions matching TRBD1. The trim removed 4 bases at V and 6 bases at J, leaving 9 bases unmatched. The CDR3 is 15 residues long. The germline V gene has CDR1 SGHNT and CDR2 YYREEE (reference sequence). CDR3 protein: CASSQDRGLGDTQYF. The CDR3 coding sequence is TGTGCCAGCAGCCAAGACAGGGGGTTGGGGGATACGCAGTATTTT. Supplemented by reference TRBV5-4 and TRBJ2-3, the full variable domain reads ETGVTQSPTHLIKTRGQQVTLRCSSQSGHNTVSWYQQALGQGPQFIFQYYREEENGRGNFPPRFSGLQFPNYSSELNVNALELDDSALYLCASSQDRGLGDTQYFGPGTRLTVL.

Here the CDR3 DNA reads TGTGCCATCAGTTGGACAGGGACAGGCGGAAACACCATATATTTT. Translation: CAISWTGTGGNTIYF. The chain links TRBV10-3 to TRBJ1-3; 8 bases map to TRBD1. Per the germline V gene, CDR1 is ENHRY and CDR2 is SYGVKD. The CDR3 runs 15 residues. Trimming removed 5 bases from V and 4 bases from J; junction bases left unmatched: 7.

The V call is TRBV14, the J call TRBJ2-1; TRBD2 agrees at 11 bases. In germline, CDR1 is SGHDN, CDR2 FVKESK. This CDR3 is 14 amino acids long. With 9 bases clipped from V and 2 bases from J, the junction kept 3 bases outside the gene matches. CDR3 loop: CASSGLAAYNEQFF. The DNA of the CDR3 is TGTGCCAGTTCGGGACTAGCGGCCTACAATGAGCAGTTCTTC. Based on the CDR3 plus reference TRBV14 and TRBJ2-1, the full variable domain is EAGVTQFPSHSVIEKGQTVTLRCDPISGHDNLYWYRRVMGKEIKFLLHFVKESKQDESGMPNNRFLAERTGGTYSTLKVQPAELEDSGVYFCASSGLAAYNEQFFGPGTRLTVL.